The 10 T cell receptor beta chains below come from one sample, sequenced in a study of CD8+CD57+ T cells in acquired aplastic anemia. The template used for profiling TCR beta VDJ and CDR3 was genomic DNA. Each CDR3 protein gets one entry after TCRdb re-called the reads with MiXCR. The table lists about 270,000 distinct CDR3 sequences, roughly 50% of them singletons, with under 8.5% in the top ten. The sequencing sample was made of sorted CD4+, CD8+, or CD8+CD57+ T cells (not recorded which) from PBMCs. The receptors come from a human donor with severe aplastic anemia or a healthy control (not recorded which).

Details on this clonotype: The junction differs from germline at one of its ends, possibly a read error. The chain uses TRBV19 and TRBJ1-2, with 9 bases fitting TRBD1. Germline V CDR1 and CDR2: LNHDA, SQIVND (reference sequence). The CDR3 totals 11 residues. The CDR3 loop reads CASSSDRGYAF. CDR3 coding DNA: TGTGCCAGTAGTTCAGACAGGGGGTACGCCTTC.

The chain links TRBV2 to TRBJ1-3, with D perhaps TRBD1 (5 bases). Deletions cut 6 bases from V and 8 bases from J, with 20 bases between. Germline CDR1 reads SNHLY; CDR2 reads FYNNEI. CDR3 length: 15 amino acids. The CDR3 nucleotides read TGTGCCAGCAGGGCGGGACCGGGGTCCATGTACACCATATATTTT. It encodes CASRAGPGSMYTIYF.

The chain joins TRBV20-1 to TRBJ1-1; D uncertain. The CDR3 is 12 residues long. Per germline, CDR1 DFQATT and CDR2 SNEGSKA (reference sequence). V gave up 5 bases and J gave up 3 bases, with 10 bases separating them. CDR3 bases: TGCAGTGCTTTGACGGCTGACACTGAAGCTTTCTTT. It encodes CSALTADTEAFF.

The CDR3 loop reads CASSLGRTDSPLHF. As DNA, the CDR3 is TGTGCCAGCAGCTTGGGGAGGACGGATTCACCCCTCCACTTT. The chain is built from TRBV11-3 and TRBJ1-6; no definite D call. V lost 3 bases and J lost 8, with 11 bases in between. Germline loops: CDR1 SGHNT, CDR2 YENEEA. This CDR3 has 14 amino acids.

CDR3 coding DNA: TGTGCCACCAGTGACCGATTGGTCGGGGAGCTGTTTTTT. Its translation is CATSDRLVGELFF. The chain combines TRBV24-1 with TRBJ2-2, with D uncertain. V lost 4 bases to trimming and J lost 7 bases, with 9 bases between them. The germline V gene encodes CDR1 KGHDR and CDR2 SFDVKD. This CDR3 comprises 13 residues.

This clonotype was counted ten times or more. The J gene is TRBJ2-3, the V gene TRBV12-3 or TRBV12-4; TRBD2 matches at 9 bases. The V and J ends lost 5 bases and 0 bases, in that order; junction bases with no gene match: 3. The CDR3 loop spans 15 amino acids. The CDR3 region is CASSGLAFSTDTQYF. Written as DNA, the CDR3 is TGTGCCAGCAGTGGACTAGCGTTTAGCACAGATACGCAGTATTTT.

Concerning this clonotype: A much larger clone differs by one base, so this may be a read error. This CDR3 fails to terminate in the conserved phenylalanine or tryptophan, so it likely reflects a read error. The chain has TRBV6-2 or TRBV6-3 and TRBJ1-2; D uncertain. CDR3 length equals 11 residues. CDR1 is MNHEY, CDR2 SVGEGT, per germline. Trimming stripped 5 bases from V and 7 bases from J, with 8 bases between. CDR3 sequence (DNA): TGTGCCAGCAGTCAATCACCTGGCTACACCTCC. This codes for CASSQSPGYTS.

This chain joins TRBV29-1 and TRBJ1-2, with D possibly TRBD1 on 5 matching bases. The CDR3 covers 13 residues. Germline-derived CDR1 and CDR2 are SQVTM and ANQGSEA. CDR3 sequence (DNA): TGCAGTGCCTTTTCGGGGCCTAACTATGGCTACACCTTC. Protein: CSAFSGPNYGYTF. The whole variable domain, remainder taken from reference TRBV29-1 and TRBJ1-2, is SAVISQKPSRDICQRGTSLTIQCQVDSQVTMMFWYRQQPGQSLTLIATANQGSEATYESGFVIDKFPISRPNLTFSTLTVSNMSPEDSSIYLCSAFSGPNYGYTFGSGTRLTVV.

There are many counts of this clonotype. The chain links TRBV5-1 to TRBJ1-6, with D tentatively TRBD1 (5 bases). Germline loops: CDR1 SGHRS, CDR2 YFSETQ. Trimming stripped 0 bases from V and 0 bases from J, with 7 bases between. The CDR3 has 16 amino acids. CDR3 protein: CASSLEGSSYNSPLHF. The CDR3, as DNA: TGCGCCAGCAGCTTGGAGGGGAGCTCCTATAATTCACCCCTCCACTTT.

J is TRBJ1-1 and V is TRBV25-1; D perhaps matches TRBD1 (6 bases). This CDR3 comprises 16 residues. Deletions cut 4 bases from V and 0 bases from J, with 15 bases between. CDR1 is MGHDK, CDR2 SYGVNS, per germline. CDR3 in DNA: TGTGCCAGCAGTGCATTCGACAGGTACATGAACACTGAAGCTTTCTTT. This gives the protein CASSAFDRYMNTEAFF. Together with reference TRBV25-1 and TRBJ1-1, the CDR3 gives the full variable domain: EADIYQTPRYLVIGTGKKITLECSQTMGHDKMYWYQQDPGMELHLIHYSYGVNSTEKGDLSSESTVSRIRTEHFPLTLESARPSHTSQYLCASSAFDRYMNTEAFFGQGTRLTVV.